The 29 T cell receptor beta chains in this list originate from one sample, sequenced in a study of tumor-infiltrating lymphocytes in primary liver carcinoma. From around 500 ng of total RNA, TCR beta-specific cDNA was reverse-transcribed using a constant-region primer. Sequencing libraries for TCR beta derived from three nested multiplex PCR rounds that used slightly modified ARM-PCR. The first two PCR rounds, around 11 cycles each, used TRBV1-TRBV30 forward primers and a C-beta reverse primer. TCRdb re-derived calls from the multiplex PCR reads in MiXCR, one entry per CDR3 protein. The sample lists over 100,000 distinct CDR3 sequences, approximately 68% seen once, with 7.5% to 10% in the top ten. RNA and DNA were co-extracted from 20-30 mg of unsorted bulk tissue. Material: tumor-adjacent normal liver tissue. These receptors originate from a woman in her sixties with primary liver carcinoma and hepatitis B virus infection.

This clonotype was recorded many times. The chain joins TRBV5-1 to TRBJ2-1; D is perhaps TRBD2 (6 bases). Germline CDR1 is SGHRS and CDR2 is YFSETQ. This CDR3 has 14 amino acids. With 5 bases removed from V and 6 bases from J, the gap between germline ends came to 15 bases. CDR3 nucleotide sequence: TGCGCCAGCAGTCGTTGGACCGGGGGCAATGAGCAGTTCTTC. It encodes CASSRWTGGNEQFF.

V gene TRBV30 combines with J gene TRBJ2-6, with 8 positions matching TRBD1. Germline CDR1 and CDR2: GTSNPN and SVGIG (reference sequence). The CDR3 runs 14 residues. The V gene end was trimmed by 8 bases and the J gene end by 2 bases; junction bases not matched to a gene: 5. The CDR3 here is CAGQGRAGANVLTF. CDR3 in DNA: TGTGCCGGACAGGGTAGGGCTGGGGCCAACGTCCTGACTTTC.

As concerns this clonotype: Being one base from a much bigger clone, this may be a read error. In DNA form, the CDR3 reads TGTGCCAGCAGTTACGGTCGGGACACGCGCACAGATACGCAGTATTTT. It is translated as CASSYGRDTRTDTQYF. V is TRBV6-5 and J is TRBJ2-3, with a weak D call TRBD1 (6 bases). Germline V gives CDR1 MNHEY, CDR2 SVGAGI. Trimming took off 2 bases at V and 1 base at J, with 13 bases between the two ends. This CDR3 has 16 residues.

Within the sample, this clonotype is medium-sized. V and J are TRBV4-2 and TRBJ2-7; a weak D match, TRBD2 (5 bases). Looked up from germline, CDR1 is LGHNA and CDR2 is YNFKEQ. The CDR3 extends over 15 amino acids. The V and J ends lost 3 bases and 0 bases respectively, with 12 bases between them. CDR3 DNA: TGTGCCAGCAGCCAGGGAGCCTTAAACTCCTACGAGCAGTACTTC. This codes for CASSQGALNSYEQYF.

In this sample, this clonotype turned up many times. The chain carries TRBV6-6 and TRBJ2-5; 9 nucleotides match TRBD1. The CDR3 spans 14 residues. Germline V gene data show CDR1 as MNHNY and CDR2 as SVGAGI (reference sequence). Unmatched junction bases numbered 6, after V lost 6 bases and J lost 4 bases. In DNA, the CDR3 is TGTGCCAGCAGCGACGGACAGGGGCGAGAGACCCAGTACTTC. Its protein is CASSDGQGRETQYF.

V is TRBV11-2 and J is TRBJ2-1; possibly TRBD1 or TRBD2 for D (5 bases each). V lost 5 bases, J lost 8 bases, and 19 bases lay in between. The germline CDR1 and CDR2 sequences are SGHAT and FQNNGV. The CDR3 totals 15 residues. The DNA for the CDR3 is TGTGCCAGCAGCCATCAGGTGGGACGAGGCGATGAGCAGTTCTTC. Protein sequence: CASSHQVGRGDEQFF.

With respect to this clonotype: A junction end diverges from the germline sequence, so it may reflect a read error. The chain is built from TRBV28 and TRBJ2-2; possible D gene TRBD2, 6 bases. This CDR3 contains 15 residues. Per the germline V gene, CDR1 is MDHEN and CDR2 is SYDVKM. The CDR3 coding sequence is TGTACCAGCAGTCAGGGAAGTGGAAACACCGGGGAGGTGTTTTTT. Its translation: CTSSQGSGNTGEVFF.

The CDR3 sequence is CASSSGLAGGKLYF. DNA for the CDR3: TGTGCCAGCAGTTCGGGACTAGCGGGAGGAAAGCTGTACTTC. This chain connects TRBV6-5 to TRBJ2-7; TRBD2 agrees at 15 bases. CDR3 length: 14 amino acids. After removal of 4 bases from V and 12 bases from J, the junction contained 7 bases not matched to a gene. Per germline, CDR1 MNHEY and CDR2 SVGAGI.

Concerning this clonotype: One junction end disagrees with the germline gene, perhaps due to a read error. The chain employs TRBV7-9 and TRBJ2-1; a possible D gene is TRBD1 (5 bases). Germline values: CDR1 SEHNR, CDR2 FQNEAQ (reference sequence). The CDR3 runs to 14 residues. CDR3 sequence: CASSLDSYYNERFF. The CDR3 DNA reads TGTGCGAGCAGCTTAGACAGCTACTACAATGAGCGGTTCTTC. The full variable domain, in which reference TRBV7-9 and TRBJ2-1 provide the parts outside the CDR3, is DTGVSQNPRHKITKRGQNVTFRCDPISEHNRLYWYRQTLGQGPEFLTYFQNEAQLEKSRLLSDRFSAERPKGSFSTLEIQRTEQGDSAMYLCASSLDSYYNERFFGPGTRLTVL.

A few counts support this clonotype. This may stem from a read error, because a much larger clone lies one nucleotide away. J is TRBJ2-2 and V is TRBV6-1, with D maybe TRBD1 (5 bases). Germline V lookup: CDR1 MNHNS, CDR2 SASEGT. V lost 8 bases and J lost 6, with 13 bases in between. This CDR3 region has 13 residues. The CDR3 reads CASGADSAGELFF. The CDR3 coding sequence is TGTGCCAGCGGGGCGGATTCCGCCGGGGAGCTGTTTTTT.

This clonotype was found a few times. This chain links TRBV28 with TRBJ2-7, with 10 nucleotides matching TRBD2. The V gene end was trimmed by 8 bases and the J gene end by 0 bases; junction bases not matched to a gene: 10. In germline, CDR1 is MDHEN, CDR2 SYDVKM. There are 16 residues in the CDR3. Here the CDR3 reads CASPTGLAGDSYEQYF. In nucleotides, the CDR3 is TGTGCCAGCCCCACGGGGCTAGCGGGAGACTCCTACGAGCAGTACTTC.

This clonotype was observed a single time. This may arise from a read error, as a much more abundant clone is one base away. In nucleotides, the CDR3 is TGCGCCAGCAGCTTGGTTGGTAGCACTGAAGCTTTCTTT. Translation gives CASSLVGSTEAFF. The chain carries TRBV5-1 and TRBJ1-1; D remains unclear. The CDR3 runs 13 residues. Trimming cost V 0 bases and J 4 bases, with 7 bases left between them. Germline lookup yields CDR1 SGHRS and CDR2 YFSETQ. The full variable domain, completed using reference TRBV5-1 and TRBJ1-1, is KAGVTQTPRYLIKTRGQQVTLSCSPISGHRSVSWYQQTPGQGLQFLFEYFSETQRNKGNFPGRFSGRQFSNSRSEMNVSTLELGDSALYLCASSLVGSTEAFFGQGTRLTVV.

To note about this clonotype: This may arise from a read error, as a much more abundant clone is one base away. This rearrangement joins TRBV29-1 to TRBJ2-1; tentatively, D is TRBD2 (5 bases). The CDR3 spans 11 residues. With 7 bases removed from V and 8 bases from J, the gap between germline ends came to 12 bases. CDR1 and CDR2 (germline): SQVTM, ANQGSEA. CDR3 nucleotides: TGCAGCGAACAGATTAGCGATGAGCAGTTCTTC. It codes for CSEQISDEQFF.

In this sample, this clonotype turned up many times. The V call is TRBV29-1, the J call TRBJ2-3; D remains unclear. Germline V lookup: CDR1 SQVTM, CDR2 ANQGSEA. Trimming removed 4 bases at V and 0 bases at J, with 14 bases between. The CDR3 totals 15 residues. In nucleotides, the CDR3 is TGCAGCGTTGCGCCTAGAGGTGGGAGCACAGATACGCAGTATTTT. Its translation: CSVAPRGGSTDTQYF.

This clonotype was detected only once. The CDR3 end shows no conserved phenylalanine or tryptophan, and so a read error is likely. The DNA is omitted, as the CDR3 cannot be located on it reliably, and the CDR3 follows TCRdb's listing. J is TRBJ2-2 and V is TRBV6-1; the table gives TRBD2 as D, unverified against the DNA. The germline CDR1 and CDR2 sequences are MNHNS and SASEGT. 15 amino acids form the CDR3, both terminal residues included. The CDR3 is CASSEGLAATGELLS.

Concerning this clonotype itself: The CDR3 carries no conserved terminal phenylalanine or tryptophan, so it likely arises from a read error. Because the CDR3's place on the DNA is in doubt, the DNA is left out and the CDR3 is given as listed by TCRdb. The rearrangement joins TRBV11-2 to TRBJ2-3; the table calls TRBD2, which could not be checked here. Germline lookup yields CDR1 SGHAT and CDR2 FQNNGV. The CDR3 is 17 amino acids long, termini counted. CDR3 protein: CASSHRGSGSLTDTQYS.

A remark on this clonotype: With a much larger clone just one base away, this may be a read error. This chain joins TRBV28 and TRBJ2-7; unclear D gene. The CDR3 is made up of 11 amino acids. Germline V gene lookup returns CDR1 MDHEN and CDR2 SYDVKM. The CDR3 nucleotides are TGTACCAGCAGTTTATTCTACGAGCAGTACTTC. Translating it yields CTSSLFYEQYF.

This clonotype was detected a few times. J is TRBJ1-1 and V is TRBV7-3; the match to TRBD1 covers 7 bases. CDR3 length equals 13 residues. The trim removed 6 bases at V and 5 bases at J, leaving 6 bases unmatched. Germline CDR1 reads SGHTA; CDR2 reads FQGTGA. CDR3 bases: TGTGCCAGCAGTAAAGACAGGGTTACTGAAGCTTTCTTT. This gives the protein CASSKDRVTEAFF. Full variable domain (outside the CDR3, taken from reference TRBV7-3 and TRBJ1-1): GAGVSQTPSNKVTEKGKYVELRCDPISGHTALYWYRQSLGQGPEFLIYFQGTGAADDSGLPNDRFFAVRPEGSVSTLKIQRTERGDSAVYLCASSKDRVTEAFFGQGTRLTVV.

About this clonotype: An end of the junction differs from the germline gene, which may be a read error. The rearrangement links TRBV12-3 or TRBV12-4 to TRBJ2-7; 7 nucleotides align to TRBD2. This CDR3 spans 17 amino acids. The DNA of the CDR3 is TGTACCAGCAGCCCATGGAAGGAGGGAGGGCGTCACTACGAGCAGTACTTC. Encoded protein: CTSSPWKEGGRHYEQYF.

Turning to this clonotype: One base away lies a much larger clone, so this may be a sequencing read error. This chain uses TRBV5-5 with TRBJ2-7, with D tentatively TRBD1 (6 bases). Germline V gene sequence: CDR1 SGHKS, CDR2 YYEKEE (reference sequence). This CDR3 contains 12 residues. This chain's CDR3 is CASSMGADELYF. CDR3 sequence (DNA): TGTGCCAGCAGCATGGGGGCGGACGAGCTGTACTTC.

This clonotype was counted once. Compared with germline, one end of the junction differs, possibly owing to a read error. The CDR3 loop is CARSQEARLAAEQYF. The CDR3 DNA reads as TGCGCCCGCAGCCAAGAGGCGAGACTAGCGGCCGAGCAATACTTC. The chain combines TRBV4-1 with TRBJ2-7; 9 bases agree with TRBD2. Germline V gene sequence: CDR1 MGHRA, CDR2 YSYEKL. CDR3 length: 15 amino acids.

The V and J genes are TRBV6-5 and TRBJ2-3; a possible D gene is TRBD1 (5 bases). Germline assignment: CDR1 MNHEY and CDR2 SVGAGI. The CDR3 totals 15 residues. V lost 6 bases to trimming and J lost 7 bases, with 20 bases between them. For the CDR3, the DNA is TGTGCCAGCAGAGAACCAGGTAACAGGATGTATACGCAGTATTTT. Encoded protein: CASREPGNRMYTQYF.

V is TRBV4-1 and J is TRBJ2-1; D is uncertain. CDR1 is MGHRA, CDR2 YSYEKL, per germline. Trimming left V 4 bases short and J 0 bases short, with 13 bases between. The CDR3 runs 16 residues. The CDR3 bases are TGCGCCAGCAGCCGCTCCGGAGCTCACTCCTACAATGAGCAGTTCTTC. This encodes CASSRSGAHSYNEQFF.

Turning to this clonotype: The junction departs from germline at one end; a sequencing error may be responsible. The V call is TRBV12-5, the J call TRBJ2-5; D call uncertain. The CDR3 consists of 12 residues. Germline CDR1 reads LGHNT; CDR2 reads FRNRAP. The DNA of the CDR3 is TGTGCCAGTGGTTCGGTAGAGGAGACCCAGTACTTC. It specifies CASGSVEETQYF.

There are a few counts of this clonotype. A much larger clone lies one base from this, so it may be a read error. V and J are TRBV14 and TRBJ2-3, with D uncertain. Germline CDR1 and CDR2: SGHDN and FVKESK. This CDR3 is 12 amino acids long. V lost 2 bases, J lost 9 bases, and 9 bases lay in between. CDR3 protein: CASSQPSRTQYF. DNA for the CDR3: TGTGCCAGCAGCCAACCGAGTAGGACGCAGTATTTT.

Concerning this clonotype: Germline and junction disagree at one end, which may indicate a read error. The chain has TRBV4-2 and TRBJ1-4, with 7 bases that match TRBD1. The CDR3 extends over 14 amino acids. From germline, CDR1 is LGHNA and CDR2 YNFKEQ. CDR3 in amino acids: CASSKRGRGEKVFF. The CDR3 DNA reads as TGTGCCAGCAGCAAGAGGGGGCGAGGTGAAAAAGTGTTTTTT.

This chain joins TRBV12-3 or TRBV12-4 and TRBJ2-3, with D hard to call. The CDR3 has 14 residues. Here the CDR3 reads CDTSFSGGTDTQYF. CDR3 coding DNA: TGTGACACCAGTTTCTCCGGAGGCACAGATACGCAGTATTTT.

This clonotype was seen a single time. A read error may explain this, as a much larger clone is one base away. The genes are TRBV5-1 and TRBJ1-1, with 9 bases identical to TRBD1. Germline V gives CDR1 SGHRS, CDR2 YFSETQ. This CDR3 region has 15 residues. The CDR3 nucleotides are TGCGCCAGCAGCTTGACAGGGGGCTTGAACATTGAAGCTTTCTTT. Translating gives CASSLTGGLNIEAFF.

The rearrangement uses TRBV4-2 and TRBJ2-7, with 7 bases aligning to TRBD2. Germline assignment: CDR1 LGHNA and CDR2 YNFKEQ. The length of the CDR3 is 15 residues. The V gene end was trimmed by 6 bases and the J gene end by 3 bases; junction bases not matched to a gene: 11. CDR3 sequence (DNA): TGTGCCAGCAGTCTTGGACTAGTGGGAGTCTACGAGCAGTACTTC. It is translated as CASSLGLVGVYEQYF.